Listed below are T cell receptor beta chains from one sample, sequenced in a study of blood T cell repertoires in COVID-19. The repertoire was sequenced with immunoSEQ multiplex PCR; TCRdb's copy has only in-frame clones and lacks some. Here the sample spans roughly 96,000 clones, 82% being singletons. What was sequenced was peripheral blood. The receptors were gathered from a man at least 80 years old with acute or convalescent COVID-19. The CDR3 runs from the conserved cysteine through the conserved F or W. The D gene is left open where the match is weak. Size values are once, few and many counts, or a class for expanded clones, and some rows have none.

abundance: NA
d_gene: NA
v_gene: TRBV11-3
j_gene: TRBJ2-2
CDR3nt: TGTGCCAGCAGCTTCAGCGGGTCGGACACCGGGGAGCTGTTTTTT
CDR3aa: CASSFSGSDTGELFF

abundance: NA
d_gene: TRBD2
v_gene: TRBV7-2
j_gene: TRBJ2-7
CDR3nt: TGTGCCAGCAGCTCCCAGGTTAGCGGGGGTGGCGAGCAGTACTTC
CDR3aa: CASSSQVSGGGEQYF

abundance: NA
d_gene: NA
v_gene: TRBV28
j_gene: TRBJ2-3
CDR3nt: TGTGCCAGCCACACATCCACAGATACGCAGTATTTT
CDR3aa: CASHTSTDTQYF

abundance: NA
d_gene: TRBD1
v_gene: TRBV4-1
j_gene: TRBJ1-5
CDR3nt: TGCGCCAGCAGCCAAGATTCTGGGACAGGGGGCAAACAGCCCCAGCATTTT
CDR3aa: CASSQDSGTGGKQPQHF

abundance: once
d_gene: NA
v_gene: TRBV30
j_gene: TRBJ1-5
CDR3nt: TGTGCCTGGTCCCCACAGGGCAATCAGCCCCAGCATTTT
CDR3aa: CAWSPQGNQPQHF

abundance: NA
d_gene: TRBD1
v_gene: TRBV5-1
j_gene: TRBJ2-2
CDR3nt: TGCGCCAGCAGCTTGGCGTTCGCAGGGGGCTTTGGGACCGGGGAGCTGTTTTTT
CDR3aa: CASSLAFAGGFGTGELFF

abundance: NA
d_gene: NA
v_gene: TRBV29-1
j_gene: TRBJ1-4
CDR3nt: TGCAGCGTTGAAGATCATACAGCCAGGCACTTT
CDR3aa: CSVEDHTARHF

abundance: NA
d_gene: NA
v_gene: TRBV6-2/TRBV6-3
j_gene: TRBJ1-5
CDR3nt: TGTGCCAGCACCCCTACAGGGAGGGATCAGCCCCAGCATTTT
CDR3aa: CASTPTGRDQPQHF

abundance: NA
d_gene: NA
v_gene: TRBV14
j_gene: TRBJ2-1
CDR3nt: TGTGCCAGCAGCCAAGCTTCGTTTTACAATGAGCAGTTCTTC
CDR3aa: CASSQASFYNEQFF

abundance: NA
d_gene: NA
v_gene: TRBV14
j_gene: TRBJ1-1
CDR3nt: TGTGCCAGCAGTCCACCAGGGATGAACACTGAAGCTTTCTTT
CDR3aa: CASSPPGMNTEAFF

abundance: NA
d_gene: NA
v_gene: TRBV7-2
j_gene: TRBJ2-3
CDR3nt: TGTGCCAGCAGCTTAGGGAGGGGTCCTACAGATACGCAGTATTTT
CDR3aa: CASSLGRGPTDTQYF

abundance: NA
d_gene: NA
v_gene: TRBV18
j_gene: TRBJ2-2
CDR3nt: TGTGCCAGCTCATCAGGACTGGCGGAGCACACCGGGGAGCTGTTTTTT
CDR3aa: CASSSGLAEHTGELFF

abundance: few
d_gene: TRBD1
v_gene: TRBV6-2/TRBV6-3
j_gene: TRBJ1-2
CDR3nt: TGTGCCAGCAGTTACCCCGGACAGGGGGCTTCCCTTTATGGCTACACCTTC
CDR3aa: CASSYPGQGASLYGYTF

abundance: NA
d_gene: NA
v_gene: TRBV5-1
j_gene: TRBJ1-5
CDR3nt: TGCGCCAGCAGCTTGGGCGACAGGATGGGGCAGCCCCAGCATTTT
CDR3aa: CASSLGDRMGQPQHF

abundance: once
d_gene: TRBD1
v_gene: TRBV6-2/TRBV6-3
j_gene: TRBJ1-4
CDR3nt: TGTGCCAGCAGTCAAAACTTCCGGGACAGGGCAACTAATGAAAAACTGTTTTTT
CDR3aa: CASSQNFRDRATNEKLFF

abundance: NA
d_gene: NA
v_gene: TRBV7-2
j_gene: TRBJ2-5
CDR3nt: TGTGCCAGCAGATACAGGGACACAACGAAGACCCAGTACTTC
CDR3aa: CASRYRDTTKTQYF

abundance: NA
d_gene: NA
v_gene: TRBV30
j_gene: TRBJ2-3
CDR3nt: TGTGCCTGGAGGGCCGAAGCAGATACGCAGTATTTT
CDR3aa: CAWRAEADTQYF